This section outlines one T cell receptor beta chain sequence together with its context. Its cognate antigen is unknown. The source of the sample is a study of blood T cells in healthy people across ages. General study findings and limits: TCR beta diversity per million T cells fell roughly linearly with age. Diversity was higher, and naive CD4+ cells more numerous, in long-lived donors than in aged donors.

Using a J-beta primer mix together with a sample-barcoded 5' primer, a second PCR was run for roughly 6 to 11 cycles. Researchers report that a template-switch adaptor with 12 random nucleotides tagged each cDNA molecule. TCRdb itself ran the 5' RACE reads through MiXCR, one entry per CDR3 protein. This sample has roughly 700,000 distinct CDR3 sequences; roughly 32% occur once, and the top ten carry roughly 15%. From germline, CDR1 is MNHNY and CDR2 SVGAGI (reference sequence). The CDR3 has 15 amino acids. V lost 7 bases and J lost 5, with 18 bases in between. About 10 milliliters was the volume of peripheral blood drawn from each donor.

Sequencing was performed on blood. This chain uses TRBV6-6 with TRBJ1-5; possibly TRBD1 for D (6 bases). This TCR was sampled from an elderly woman in good health. This chain's CDR3 is CASIERGGSDQPQHF. CDR3 DNA sequence: TGTGCCAGCATTGAGCGGGGGGGCTCGGATCAGCCCCAGCATTTT.